This TCR beta chain was observed in a study of shared clonotypes between healthy human individuals. Donors were healthy HIV-negative adults without recently reported acute infections or vaccinations. Assay used: immunoSEQ multiplex PCR; TCRdb lists only in-frame clones, some missing. The data show millions of clones, 90% to 95% seen once. Sequenced input: naive CD4+ T cells sorted from blood. Subset reported: CD45RA+ positively selected. This receptor was obtained from a man aged 18 to 30 in good health.

In nucleotides, the CDR3 is TGTGCCAGCAGAGACCGGGACTCCGGTAAGCCCCTCCACTTT. Amino acids: CASRDRDSGKPLHF. The chain uses TRBV6-1 and TRBJ1-6; D is possibly TRBD1 (5 bases). Trimming stripped 6 bases from V and 13 bases from J, with 19 bases between. The CDR3 runs to 14 residues. Germline lookup yields CDR1 MNHNS and CDR2 SASEGT.